This T cell receptor beta chain was recorded in a study of blood T cell repertoires in COVID-19. In the study overall: Collection of acute and convalescent COVID-19 samples took place in the United States, Italy and Spain. T cells, B-cell-depleted T cells, or PBMCs supplied cDNA or gDNA.

Patients in Seattle were enrolled during active infection, then followed longitudinally. This clone has only a few counts. Original processing methods: The authors estimated nucleated cell counts from reference gene primer amplification. Profiled with immunoSEQ multiplex PCR; TCRdb holds only in-frame clones, not every one. The V and J calls and clone size were taken over from that table, and D and trimming were inferred from the DNA. Among tens of thousands of clones listed, roughly 80% were seen once. The V gene's germline CDR1 is SGHNT and CDR2 YYREEE (reference sequence). The CDR3 runs 16 residues. Trimming pared 4 bases from V and 0 bases from J, leaving 14 bases between.

The rearrangement uses TRBV5-4 and TRBJ2-1; a possible D gene is TRBD2 (6 bases). The receptor comes from a young man with COVID-19, enrolled during active disease. The sample comprised peripheral blood. The CDR3 coding sequence is TGTGCCAGCAGCCTACGGGGAGGCGTCTCCTACAATGAGCAGTTCTTC. Its translation is CASSLRGGVSYNEQFF.